The 26 T cell receptor beta chains listed next were all sequenced from one sample in a study of blood T cell repertoires in COVID-19. Method: immunoSEQ multiplex PCR; TCRdb's copy keeps in-frame clones and lacks some. Here the sample spans about 310,000 clones, around 87% being singletons. Sample: peripheral blood. All receptors derive from a man aged 50 or older with active or convalescent COVID-19.

V usage is TRBV28 and J usage is TRBJ2-7, with a tentative D call TRBD2 (6 bases). This CDR3 contains 14 residues. Trimming stripped 2 bases from V and 3 bases from J, with 11 bases between. The germline gives CDR1 MDHEN, CDR2 SYDVKM. CDR3 DNA sequence: TGTGCCAGCAGTTTAGGAGCGGGCGTCTACGAGCAGTACTTC. Translation: CASSLGAGVYEQYF. The whole variable domain, remainder taken from reference TRBV28 and TRBJ2-7, is DVKVTQSSRYLVKRTGEKVFLECVQDMDHENMFWYRQDPGLGLRLIYFSYDVKMKEKGDIPEGYSVSREKKERFSLILESASTNQTSMYLCASSLGAGVYEQYFGPGTRLTVT.

This clone was observed once. The chain employs TRBV9 and TRBJ2-1; maybe TRBD2 (6 bases). The CDR3 sequence is 15 residues long. The germline gives CDR1 SGDLS, CDR2 YYNGEE. V lost 0 bases, J lost 5 bases, and 12 bases lay in between. The CDR3 sequence is CASSVAPVADNEQFF. CDR3 DNA: TGTGCCAGCAGCGTAGCCCCAGTAGCGGACAATGAGCAGTTCTTC.

The chain employs TRBV20-1 and TRBJ1-2, with 11 bases identical to TRBD1. Germline CDR1 reads DFQATT; CDR2 reads SNEGSKA (reference sequence). Trimming took 3 bases from V and 6 from J; bases not matched to a gene: 3. This CDR3 is 13 amino acids long. The CDR3 spells CSASRGQGDGYTF. The CDR3, as DNA: TGCAGTGCTAGTAGGGGACAGGGGGATGGCTACACCTTC.

The rearrangement uses TRBV10-3 and TRBJ2-1; maybe TRBD1 (7 bases). V was cut by 2 bases and J by 7 bases, with 18 bases left in between. CDR3 length: 16 amino acids. Germline-derived CDR1 and CDR2 are ENHRY and SYGVKD. The CDR3 DNA follows: TGTGCCATCAGTGAGCAGACAGGGTCGGGGGTTAATGAGCAGTTCTTC. Translated: CAISEQTGSGVNEQFF.

This clone has a handful of counts. V usage is TRBV5-1 and J usage is TRBJ2-7; 10 bases map to TRBD2. Germline lookup yields CDR1 SGHRS and CDR2 YFSETQ. V lost 4 bases to trimming and J lost 7 bases; unmatched junction nucleotides: 14. The CDR3 loop spans 16 amino acids. CDR3 in amino acids: CASSPTSAGGPEEQYF. CDR3 DNA: TGCGCCAGCAGCCCGACCTCAGCGGGAGGGCCTGAAGAGCAGTACTTC.

The rearrangement uses TRBV4-3 and TRBJ1-3; D unresolved. Per the germline V gene, CDR1 is LGHNA and CDR2 is YSLEER. This CDR3 spans 16 amino acids. V lost 1 base, J lost 0 bases, and 10 bases lay in between. The CDR3 nucleotides are TGCGCCAGCAGCCAAGGAGACACCGTCTCTGGAAACACCATATATTTT. This sequence encodes CASSQGDTVSGNTIYF.

The chain carries TRBV5-1 and TRBJ1-2; D gene uncertain. V was trimmed by 0 bases and J by 6 bases, leaving 12 bases between them. The CDR3 loop spans 14 amino acids. CDR1 is SGHRS, CDR2 YFSETQ, per germline. CDR3 in DNA: TGCGCCAGCAGCTTGGAAGGAGGTACCAATGGCTACACCTTC. Its translation is CASSLEGGTNGYTF. Variable domain in full (rest from reference TRBV5-1 and TRBJ1-2): KAGVTQTPRYLIKTRGQQVTLSCSPISGHRSVSWYQQTPGQGLQFLFEYFSETQRNKGNFPGRFSGRQFSNSRSEMNVSTLELGDSALYLCASSLEGGTNGYTFGSGTRLTVV.

The V and J genes are TRBV5-1 and TRBJ2-7; 7 nucleotides line up with TRBD1. V lost 1 base to trimming and J lost 1 base; unmatched junction nucleotides: 2. CDR3 length: 14 amino acids. Germline loops: CDR1 SGHRS, CDR2 YFSETQ. DNA of the CDR3: TGCGCCAGCAGCTTGTGGGGACAGTCCTACGAGCAGTACTTC. Protein: CASSLWGQSYEQYF.

The sample holds a few counts of this clone. This chain connects TRBV2 to TRBJ1-4, with 8 positions matching TRBD1. Germline CDR1 reads SNHLY; CDR2 reads FYNNEI. The V gene end was trimmed by 8 bases and the J gene end by 7 bases; junction bases not matched to a gene: 9. This CDR3 has 14 amino acids. CDR3 DNA sequence: TGTGCCAGCGGGCAGGGGGCGTCTGTTGAAAAACTGTTTTTT. Protein: CASGQGASVEKLFF.

This chain links TRBV18 with TRBJ1-5; 7 bases are a match to TRBD1. The germline CDR1 and CDR2 sequences are KGHSH and LQKENI. V lost 3 bases to trimming and J lost 5 bases; unmatched junction nucleotides: 4. The CDR3 consists of 14 residues. The CDR3 DNA is TGTGCCAGCTCACCGGACAGGACCTATCAGCCCCAGCATTTT. This codes for CASSPDRTYQPQHF.

The V and J genes are TRBV19 and TRBJ2-2, with D tentatively TRBD1 (7 bases). V dropped 6 bases and J dropped 3 bases, with 14 bases sitting between them. CDR3 length: 15 residues. Germline lookup yields CDR1 LNHDA and CDR2 SQIVND (reference sequence). The CDR3 spells CASREGAGYTGELFF. The DNA for the CDR3 is TGTGCCAGTAGAGAGGGGGCGGGATACACCGGGGAGCTGTTTTTT.

The CDR3 DNA reads TGTGCCAGCAGCCAAGGTCCAGGGGTCGAGCAGTACTTC. As protein: CASSQGPGVEQYF. The rearrangement uses TRBV3-1 (or the pseudogene TRBV3-2) and TRBJ2-7, with D tentatively TRBD1 (6 bases). The CDR3 has 13 amino acids. Per the germline V gene, CDR1 is LGHDT and CDR2 is YNNKEL (reference sequence). V was cut by 1 base and J by 6 bases, with 10 bases left in between.

V gene TRBV28 combines with J gene TRBJ2-7, with 10 bases matching TRBD1. From germline, CDR1 is MDHEN and CDR2 SYDVKM. J lost 1 base, V lost 5 bases, and 8 bases had no gene match. The CDR3 sequence is 16 residues long. The CDR3: CASSTRGDRGSYEQYF. Here the CDR3 DNA reads TGTGCCAGCAGTACCCGGGGGGACAGGGGATCCTACGAGCAGTACTTC. Together with reference TRBV28 and TRBJ2-7, the CDR3 gives the full variable domain: DVKVTQSSRYLVKRTGEKVFLECVQDMDHENMFWYRQDPGLGLRLIYFSYDVKMKEKGDIPEGYSVSREKKERFSLILESASTNQTSMYLCASSTRGDRGSYEQYFGPGTRLTVT.

This sequence joins TRBV6-1 and TRBJ2-4, with 11 bases matching TRBD2. The CDR3 loop spans 16 amino acids. Germline lookup yields CDR1 MNHNS and CDR2 SASEGT. V lost 2 bases to trimming and J lost 8 bases; unmatched junction nucleotides: 8. The CDR3 sequence is CASSEIAGGSPYIQYF. The CDR3 nucleotides read TGTGCCAGCAGTGAAATAGCGGGAGGGAGTCCGTACATTCAGTACTTC.

The genes are TRBV3-1 (or the pseudogene TRBV3-2) and TRBJ1-1; D uncertain. V dropped 1 base and J dropped 1 base, with 10 bases sitting between them. CDR3 length: 15 amino acids. Germline V lookup: CDR1 LGHDT, CDR2 YNNKEL (reference sequence). The CDR3 DNA sequence: TGTGCCAGCAGCCAAGCGCAAGCCGGGAACACTGAAGCTTTCTTT. It yields the protein CASSQAQAGNTEAFF.

J is TRBJ2-2 and V is TRBV28; 8 nucleotides align to TRBD1. The V segment lost 4 bases and the J segment 4 bases; nucleotides outside the gene matches: 14. CDR1 is MDHEN and CDR2 is SYDVKM in the germline V gene. The CDR3 is made up of 18 amino acids. The CDR3 loop reads CASSSQGQGSRGTGELFF. The CDR3 DNA reads as TGTGCCAGCAGTTCCCAAGGACAGGGAAGTCGGGGCACCGGGGAGCTGTTTTTT. Drawing the rest from reference TRBV28 and TRBJ2-2, the complete variable domain is DVKVTQSSRYLVKRTGEKVFLECVQDMDHENMFWYRQDPGLGLRLIYFSYDVKMKEKGDIPEGYSVSREKKERFSLILESASTNQTSMYLCASSSQGQGSRGTGELFFGEGSRLTVL.

The chain couples TRBV20-1 to TRBJ2-3, with D perhaps matching TRBD1 (6 bases). CDR1 DFQATT and CDR2 SNEGSKA come from the germline V gene (reference sequence). Between the trimmed V and J ends, which lost 3 bases and 8 bases, there was a span of 18 bases. The CDR3 runs 14 residues. The CDR3 reads CSASSGTLDATQYF. CDR3 DNA: TGCAGTGCTAGTTCCGGGACACTCGACGCTACGCAGTATTTT.

This rearrangement joins TRBV6-2 or TRBV6-3 to TRBJ1-5; 7 positions agree with TRBD1. Germline CDR1 and CDR2: MNHEY and SVGEGT. V dropped 2 bases and J dropped 2; count of bases not matched to a gene: 6. This CDR3 comprises 16 residues. CDR3 bases: TGTGCCAGCAGTTACCGACAGGGTATGGGCAATCAGCCCCAGCATTTT. Translated, it gives CASSYRQGMGNQPQHF.

The chain joins TRBV6-5 to TRBJ2-7, with D possibly being TRBD2 (6 bases). Between the trimmed V and J ends, which lost 5 bases and 4 bases, there was a span of 18 bases. The germline V gene encodes CDR1 MNHEY and CDR2 SVGAGI. The CDR3 consists of 15 residues. CDR3 DNA sequence: TGTGCCAGCAGTCGGGACTCCGGACTAATGTACGAGCAGTACTTC. Residues: CASSRDSGLMYEQYF.

The chain carries TRBV4-1 and TRBJ1-2; D not certain. The germline V and J ends were trimmed by 3 bases and 0 bases, with 11 bases remaining between them. The CDR3 is 15 amino acids. The V gene's germline CDR1 is MGHRA and CDR2 YSYEKL. This CDR3 reads CASSQTQVPNYGYTF. As DNA, the CDR3 is TGCGCCAGCAGCCAGACCCAGGTGCCTAACTATGGCTACACCTTC.

This chain uses TRBV4-1 with TRBJ2-1; 7 bases line up with TRBD2. With V trimmed by 1 base and J by 2 bases, 5 bases remained unmatched. Germline V lookup: CDR1 MGHRA, CDR2 YSYEKL. This CDR3 comprises 16 residues. In nucleotides, the CDR3 is TGCGCCAGCAGCCAAGGTCCAGCGGGGACCTACAATGAGCAGTTCTTC. This codes for CASSQGPAGTYNEQFF.

The CDR3 reads CASSIGYGVLQQFNYGYTF. CDR3 nucleotide sequence: TGTGCCAGTAGTATAGGGTACGGGGTACTACAACAATTTAACTATGGCTACACCTTC. The gene calls are TRBV19 and TRBJ1-2; D not certain. Germline CDR1 and CDR2: LNHDA and SQIVND (reference sequence). The ends were cut back, 1 base at V and 1 base at J, with 22 bases in the middle. The length of the CDR3 is 19 residues.

This chain links TRBV6-2 or TRBV6-3 with TRBJ2-7; D unclear. The germline V and J ends were trimmed by 6 bases and 4 bases, with 7 bases remaining between them. The CDR3 is 11 residues long. Germline V lookup: CDR1 MNHEY, CDR2 SVGEGT. Here the CDR3 DNA reads TGTGCCAGCAGCTCCCTTTACGAGCAGTACTTC. Translating it yields CASSSLYEQYF.

The chain joins TRBV7-3 to TRBJ1-1; the D gene is possibly TRBD1 (5 bases). This CDR3 comprises 15 residues. Trimming took off 2 bases at V and 3 bases at J, with 13 bases between the two ends. Germline V gene sequence: CDR1 SGHTA, CDR2 FQGTGA. The CDR3 nucleotides read TGTGCCAGCAGCTTATCTGACCAGGGCGACACTGAAGCTTTCTTT. Translation gives CASSLSDQGDTEAFF.

The chain carries TRBV28 and TRBJ1-4; D remains unclear. From germline, CDR1 is MDHEN and CDR2 SYDVKM. The CDR3 runs to 15 residues. Trimming removed 5 bases at V and 7 bases at J, with 17 bases between. Here the CDR3 DNA reads TGTGCCAGCAGTAGTGGGCGGGGATGGGTTGAAAAACTGTTTTTT. Protein sequence: CASSSGRGWVEKLFF.

The chain employs TRBV28 and TRBJ1-5, with 8 bases matching TRBD1. The J segment lost 5 bases and the V segment lost 8 bases, leaving 8 bases of the junction unmatched. Germline V gene data show CDR1 as MDHEN and CDR2 as SYDVKM. The CDR3 length is 14 residues. CDR3 residues: CASAPDREDQPQHF. For the CDR3, the DNA is TGTGCCAGCGCCCCGGACAGGGAAGATCAGCCCCAGCATTTT.